Listed below are T cell receptor beta chains from one sample, sequenced in a study of blood T cell repertoires in COVID-19. Measured with immunoSEQ multiplex PCR; TCRdb has only the in-frame clones, and not every one. The table shows more than 100,000 clones, with 85% to 90% occurring only once. The sample taken for sequencing was peripheral blood. These receptors were taken from a man aged 50 to 59 with active or convalescent COVID-19. Each CDR3 is given with its conserved first and last residue. D genes are given only for firm matches. The size field is filled for only some rows; it gives once, few, many or a size class.

v_gene	d_gene	j_gene	len	abundance	CDR3nt	CDR3aa
TRBV12-3/TRBV12-4	-	TRBJ2-1	13	-	TGTGCCAGCAGTCTCGACAGGAATAATGAGCAGTTCTTC	CASSLDRNNEQFF
TRBV18	TRBD1	TRBJ2-2	19	-	TGTGCCAGCTCACCACCGTTCGCCTCGACAGGGTATTACACCGGGGAGCTGTTTTTT	CASSPPFASTGYYTGELFF
TRBV30	-	TRBJ1-2	14	few	TGTGCCTGGAGTGTTGGCAGGGTGGGGTATGGCTACACCTTC	CAWSVGRVGYGYTF
TRBV19	-	TRBJ1-4	17	-	TGTGCCAGTAGTATTTTCAGGCAGGGCCCAACTAATGAAAAACTGTTTTTT	CASSIFRQGPTNEKLFF
TRBV28	TRBD1	TRBJ1-1	14	-	TGTGCCAGCAGAACGGGGACAGTGAACACTGAAGCTTTCTTT	CASRTGTVNTEAFF
TRBV6-1	TRBD2	TRBJ2-1	22	-	TGTGCCAGCAGTGAACCCCCGGGACTAGCGGGAGATCTATGCTTAATCGACAATGAGCAGTTCTTC	CASSEPPGLAGDLCLIDNEQFF
TRBV3-1/TRBV3-2	-	TRBJ1-1	18	once	TGTGCCAGCAGCCAAGATCTTGGGGGGACTGGAATGAACACTGAAGCTTTCTTT	CASSQDLGGTGMNTEAFF
TRBV5-1	-	TRBJ2-7	12	-	TGCGCCAGCAGCCTGAGTCAGGACGAGCAGTACTTC	CASSLSQDEQYF
TRBV3-1/TRBV3-2	-	TRBJ1-1	15	-	TGTGCCAGCAGCTCCCGGGGAGTAATGAACACTGAAGCTTTCTTT	CASSSRGVMNTEAFF
TRBV2	TRBD1	TRBJ2-1	16	-	TGTGCCAGCAGTGAATCTCAACAGGGGAGTGGGAATGAGCAGTTCTTC	CASSESQQGSGNEQFF
TRBV7-8	TRBD2	TRBJ2-5	16	-	TGTGCCAGCAGCTTAAGACTAGCGTCGATCCAAGAGACCCAGTACTTC	CASSLRLASIQETQYF
TRBV11-2	-	TRBJ1-5	13	-	TGTGCCAGCAGCTCTCAGGGTTACCAGCCCCAGCATTTT	CASSSQGYQPQHF
TRBV24-1	-	TRBJ1-5	14	-	TGTGCCACCAGTGATGCAGGGGGCAATCAGCCCCAGCATTTT	CATSDAGGNQPQHF
TRBV3-1/TRBV3-2	TRBD2	TRBJ2-7	15	once	TGTGCCAGCAGCCGTGGACTAGCCGCCCTCTACGAGCAGTACTTC	CASSRGLAALYEQYF
TRBV5-1	-	TRBJ1-3	15	-	TGCGCCAGCAGCTCGTTACAGGGAAACGGAAACACCATATATTTT	CASSSLQGNGNTIYF
TRBV15	-	TRBJ1-2	13	few	TGTGCCACCAGCAGAAAAGGGGGCTATGGCTACACCTTC	CATSRKGGYGYTF
TRBV29-1	-	TRBJ2-7	14	once	TGCAGCGTCCCCCGGCAGGGGGGAACCTACGAGCAGTACTTC	CSVPRQGGTYEQYF
TRBV2	TRBD1	TRBJ1-5	14	-	TGTGCCAGCAGTGCGGACAGGGGAGAACAGCCCCAGCATTTT	CASSADRGEQPQHF
TRBV28	TRBD1	TRBJ1-5	16	-	TGTGCCAGCAGTTCCCGCGGGACAGGGGCGTATCAGCCCCAGCATTTT	CASSSRGTGAYQPQHF
TRBV5-1	TRBD2	TRBJ2-1	15	-	TGCGCCAGCGGAATAGCGGGAGGTGGGTTTGATGAGCAGTTCTTC	CASGIAGGGFDEQFF
TRBV7-2	TRBD2	TRBJ2-7	18	few	TGTGCCAGCAGCTTACAGACTAGCGGGGGGAGAGCCGTCTACGAGCAGTACTTC	CASSLQTSGGRAVYEQYF
TRBV7-2	-	TRBJ2-7	14	-	TGTGCCAGCAGCCTCGGAGAGGCTGCTAGGGAGCAGTACTTC	CASSLGEAAREQYF
TRBV5-1	TRBD1	TRBJ2-3	15	-	TGCGCCAGCAGCCGGACAGGGGGCAGCACAGATACGCAGTATTTT	CASSRTGGSTDTQYF
TRBV10-1	-	TRBJ1-1	13	-	TGCGCCAGCATGGCGGGGAGAAACACTGAAGCTTTCTTT	CASMAGRNTEAFF
TRBV7-6	TRBD2	TRBJ2-7	17	once	TGTGCCAGCAGCTTAGCGCTAGGACTAGCGGGCCAATACGAGCAGTACTTC	CASSLALGLAGQYEQYF
TRBV6-5	TRBD2	TRBJ2-1	15	-	TGTGCCACCATGCCGCTAGCGGGAGCTTACAATGAGCAGTTCTTC	CATMPLAGAYNEQFF
TRBV27	-	TRBJ2-2	17	once	TGTGCCAGCAGTTTATCGTCTTTAGCGGAGAACACCGGGGAGCTGTTTTTT	CASSLSSLAENTGELFF
TRBV28	TRBD2	TRBJ2-1	15	-	TGTGCCAGCAGTCCGACTAGCGGGAGGGACAATGAGCAGTTCTTC	CASSPTSGRDNEQFF
TRBV7-9	TRBD1	TRBJ1-2	15	-	TGTGCCAGCAGCCTCAGACAGGGGAGTGATTATGGCTACACCTTC	CASSLRQGSDYGYTF
TRBV30	-	TRBJ2-5	15	-	TGTGCCTGGAGTAGGCTACCCGGGGTCCAAGAGACCCAGTACTTC	CAWSRLPGVQETQYF
TRBV2	-	TRBJ2-5	15	-	TGTGCCAGCAGAGGCGGGACAGTTAACTTAGAGACCCAGTACTTC	CASRGGTVNLETQYF
TRBV7-2	-	TRBJ2-5	14	-	TGTGCCAGCAGCTTAGGGGCCAACCGGGAGACCCAGTACTTC	CASSLGANRETQYF
TRBV3-1/TRBV3-2	TRBD1	TRBJ1-1	13	-	TGTGCCAGCAGCCATGTGACAGGGGCTGAAGCTTTCTTT	CASSHVTGAEAFF
TRBV4-1	-	TRBJ1-1	15	-	TGCGCCAGCAGCCAAGGTATTACGGTGAACACTGAAGCTTTCTTT	CASSQGITVNTEAFF
TRBV6-6	TRBD1	TRBJ1-2	16	-	TGTGCCAGCAGTCGAGAGCGGACAGGGGGCGTCTATGGCTACACCTTC	CASSRERTGGVYGYTF
TRBV6-5	TRBD1	TRBJ1-5	16	-	TGTGCCAGCAGTTCAGGACAGGGGGCGTGGGCCCAGCCCCAGCATTTT	CASSSGQGAWAQPQHF
TRBV6-2/TRBV6-3	TRBD1	TRBJ2-4	15	-	TGTGCCAGCAGTTACCCGGGACAGGGAAAAGGGATTCAGTACTTC	CASSYPGQGKGIQYF
TRBV19	-	TRBJ2-7	13	-	TGTGCCACTACGAGGGGGGGAACCTACGAGCAGTACTTC	CATTRGGTYEQYF
TRBV15	TRBD1	TRBJ1-4	15	-	TGTGCCACCAGCAGACAGGGGGCGCGAGGTGAAAAACTGTTTTTT	CATSRQGARGEKLFF
TRBV5-8	TRBD1	TRBJ1-1	16	-	TGTGCCAGCAGCTTCACCAGGGGGCAGGGATACACTGAAGCTTTCTTT	CASSFTRGQGYTEAFF
TRBV24-1	TRBD1	TRBJ2-2	16	-	TGTGCCACCAGTGTAGGTGGGACAGGCAAAACCGGGGAGCTGTTTTTT	CATSVGGTGKTGELFF
TRBV3-1/TRBV3-2	TRBD1	TRBJ2-3	15	-	TGTGCCAGCAGTCCCGGGACAGGCTACACAGATACGCAGTATTTT	CASSPGTGYTDTQYF
TRBV18	-	TRBJ2-6	17	-	TGTGCCAGCTCACCGGACAGCCTTAGCTCTGGGGCCAACGTCCTGACTTTC	CASSPDSLSSGANVLTF
TRBV27	-	TRBJ2-2	16	-	TGTGCCAGCAGACCTAGCTTAAGTATGGACACCGGGGAGCTGTTTTTT	CASRPSLSMDTGELFF
TRBV9	-	TRBJ2-2	17	once	TGTGCCAGCAGCGTAGATGAGTTTGGGGGCTGGACCGGGGAGCTGTTTTTT	CASSVDEFGGWTGELFF
TRBV19	TRBD1	TRBJ2-1	15	-	TGTGCCAGTAGTGACCAGGGACAGGGCAACAATGAGCAGTTCTTC	CASSDQGQGNNEQFF
TRBV11-3	-	TRBJ2-6	14	-	TGTGCCAGCAGCCCGGGGGCTGGGGCCAACGTCCTGACTTTC	CASSPGAGANVLTF
TRBV3-1/TRBV3-2	TRBD2	TRBJ2-5	15	once	TGTGCCAGCAGCCCCCCGGGACTAGCGGGGGAGACCCAGTACTTC	CASSPPGLAGETQYF
TRBV2	TRBD1	TRBJ1-6	14	-	TGTGCCAGCGGCCGGGACAGGGCCCGGTCACCCCTCCACTTT	CASGRDRARSPLHF
TRBV3-1/TRBV3-2	TRBD2	TRBJ2-5	19	-	TGTGCCAGCAGCCACCACTGGGGACTAGCGGGAGGAGAGAGAGAGACCCAGTACTTC	CASSHHWGLAGGERETQYF
TRBV4-1	-	TRBJ1-6	18	-	TGCGCCAGCAGCCAAGATTATAGGATTGGGTCGGGAAATTCACCCCTCCACTTT	CASSQDYRIGSGNSPLHF